These 26 T cell receptor beta chains were all obtained from the same sample, sequenced in a study of T cell changes during pregnancy in multiple sclerosis. Sequencing used immunoSEQ multiplex PCR; TCRdb keeps in-frame clones, though not all of them. The sample holds 25,000 to 35,000 clones, roughly 90% seen once. The input for sequencing was CD8+ T cells from peripheral blood mononuclear cells, taken in the second trimester of pregnancy. The receptors were sampled from a female donor with multiple sclerosis, enrolled in a pregnancy study.

There are a few counts of this clone. The chain combines TRBV4-1 with TRBJ2-7; 9 bases are a match to TRBD1. Unmatched junction bases numbered 16, after V lost 3 bases and J lost 7 bases. CDR3 length: 17 amino acids. CDR1 and CDR2 from the germline V gene are MGHRA and YSYEKL. The DNA for the CDR3 is TGCGCCAGCAGCCAGGAACCTGGGACAGGGCCTCGGGGGGAGCAGTACTTC. Amino acid sequence: CASSQEPGTGPRGEQYF.

The chain employs TRBV7-9 and TRBJ2-2; 9 positions match TRBD1. CDR3 size: 16 residues. Germline V CDR1 and CDR2: SEHNR, FQNEAQ (reference sequence). The junction had 6 bases not matched to a gene; V was cut back by 5 bases and J by 2 bases. In DNA form, the CDR3 reads TGTGCCAGCAGCACCTGGGACAGGGAAAACACCGGGGAGCTGTTTTTT. Translation: CASSTWDRENTGELFF.

The sample holds one count of this clone. The chain couples TRBV11-2 to TRBJ2-3, with a possible D match to TRBD2 (5 bases). The CDR3 has 17 amino acids. Between the trimmed V and J ends, which lost 0 bases and 1 base, there was a span of 14 bases. CDR1 and CDR2 from the germline V gene are SGHAT and FQNNGV. The CDR3 DNA follows: TGTGCCAGCAGCTTAGATGGGTATGGGAGCGGCACAGATACGCAGTATTTT. Translated: CASSLDGYGSGTDTQYF. Complete variable domain (other parts from reference TRBV11-2 and TRBJ2-3): EAGVAQSPRYKIIEKRQSVAFWCNPISGHATLYWYQQILGQGPKLLIQFQNNGVVDDSQLPKDRFSAERLKGVDSTLKIQPAKLEDSAVYLCASSLDGYGSGTDTQYFGPGTRLTVL.

The chain employs TRBV6-6 and TRBJ1-5; a weak D match, TRBD1 (5 bases). Germline loops: CDR1 MNHNY, CDR2 SVGAGI (reference sequence). CDR3 length: 14 residues. V shed 11 bases and J shed 4 bases, with 18 bases lying between them. The CDR3 sequence: CASGARPVNQPQHF. CDR3 DNA: TGTGCCTCTGGGGCCAGGCCGGTGAATCAGCCCCAGCATTTT.

V and J are TRBV2 and TRBJ1-1; weak D call: TRBD1 (5 bases). This CDR3 is 15 amino acids long. Between the trimmed V and J ends, which lost 2 bases and 2 bases, there was a span of 12 bases. The V gene's germline CDR1 is SNHLY and CDR2 FYNNEI. The CDR3 loop is CASSEYPDINTEAFF. CDR3 nucleotide sequence: TGTGCCAGCAGTGAATACCCGGACATTAACACTGAAGCTTTCTTT.

The chain employs TRBV4-3 and TRBJ1-2; 7 bases agree with TRBD1. Unmatched junction bases numbered 11, after V lost 4 bases and J lost 0 bases. The V gene's germline CDR1 is LGHNA and CDR2 YSLEER. The CDR3 contains 17 residues. CDR3 protein: CASSPRTGELSNYGYTF. As DNA, the CDR3 is TGCGCCAGCAGCCCCAGGACAGGAGAACTTTCTAACTATGGCTACACCTTC.

V usage is TRBV6-5 and J usage is TRBJ1-5; D possibly corresponds to TRBD1 (5 bases). The germline V gene encodes CDR1 MNHEY and CDR2 SVGAGI. The CDR3 loop spans 15 amino acids. The ends were cut back, 2 bases at V and 7 bases at J, with 15 bases in the middle. This chain's CDR3 is CASSYISGRGQPQHF. As DNA, the CDR3 is TGTGCCAGCAGTTACATTTCAGGGCGGGGGCAGCCCCAGCATTTT.

The gene calls are TRBV27 and TRBJ1-2; a weak D match, TRBD1 (6 bases). Per germline, CDR1 MNHEY and CDR2 SMNVEV (reference sequence). The CDR3 runs to 13 residues. V was cut by 0 bases and J by 5 bases, with 7 bases left in between. Here the CDR3 reads CASSLSGAYGYTF. As DNA, the CDR3 is TGTGCCAGCAGTTTATCGGGGGCTTATGGCTACACCTTC.

The rearrangement uses TRBV5-5 and TRBJ2-1; TRBD2 matches 7 bases. The CDR3 runs 15 residues. The V and J ends lost 4 bases and 10 bases, in that order; junction bases with no gene match: 14. The germline gives CDR1 SGHKS, CDR2 YYEKEE (reference sequence). The chain's CDR3 is CASSTVAGRMLEQFF. CDR3 nucleotide sequence: TGTGCCAGCAGCACTGTAGCGGGCAGGATGCTAGAGCAGTTCTTC.

The V call is TRBV6-1, the J call TRBJ2-1; maybe TRBD2 (5 bases). The V end was cut by 7 bases, the J end by 5 bases, with 12 bases between. Looked up from germline, CDR1 is MNHNS and CDR2 is SASEGT. The length of the CDR3 is 13 residues. CDR3 nucleotides: TGTGCCAGCATGCTCGACTACAACAATGAGCAGTTCTTC. Residues: CASMLDYNNEQFF.

The rearrangement uses TRBV2 and TRBJ2-3, with D tentatively TRBD2 (6 bases). Germline loops: CDR1 SNHLY, CDR2 FYNNEI. V was clipped by 6 bases and J by 2 bases, with 21 bases between them. The CDR3 runs to 17 residues. CDR3 DNA sequence: TGTGCCAGCAGCGAACCGTCGGGGTTAGCGGCCACAGATACGCAGTATTTT. This codes for CASSEPSGLAATDTQYF. Complete variable domain (other parts from reference TRBV2 and TRBJ2-3): EPEVTQTPSHQVTQMGQEVILRCVPISNHLYFYWYRQILGQKVEFLVSFYNNEISEKSEIFDDQFSVERPDGSNFTLKIRSTKLEDSAMYFCASSEPSGLAATDTQYFGPGTRLTVL.

This rearrangement joins TRBV6-5 to TRBJ2-7, with D maybe TRBD2 (6 bases). The V end was cut by 2 bases, the J end by 8 bases, with 10 bases between. Germline assignment: CDR1 MNHEY and CDR2 SVGAGI. The CDR3 totals 12 residues. This CDR3 reads CASSYEGLQQYF. The CDR3 DNA follows: TGTGCCAGCAGTTACGAGGGACTTCAGCAGTACTTC.

This clone was found once. The J gene is TRBJ2-7, the V gene TRBV4-2; no definite D call. Trimming took 4 bases from V and 6 from J, leaving 13 bases between them. The CDR3 loop spans 13 amino acids. Germline loops: CDR1 LGHNA, CDR2 YNFKEQ. CDR3 nucleotides: TGTGCCAGCAGCCGACCCTTGGCGGTCGAGCAGTACTTC. This sequence encodes CASSRPLAVEQYF.

The chain carries TRBV30 and TRBJ1-2; D is ambiguous. The CDR3 runs 12 residues. V lost 7 bases and J lost 2, with 11 bases in between. CDR1 is GTSNPN and CDR2 is SVGIG in the germline V gene (reference sequence). In DNA form, the CDR3 reads TGTGCCTTAGAATCACTGAACTATGGCTACACCTTC. Its translation is CALESLNYGYTF. Full variable domain (missing parts from reference TRBV30 and TRBJ1-2): SQTIHQWPATLVQPVGSPLSLECTVEGTSNPNLYWYRQAAGRGLQLLFYSVGIGQISSEVPQNLSASRPQDRQFILSSKKLLLSDSGFYLCALESLNYGYTFGSGTRLTVV.

The chain links TRBV7-2 to TRBJ1-2; D gene ambiguous. Trimming left V 4 bases short and J 4 bases short, with 13 bases between. CDR1 is SGHTA, CDR2 FQGNSA, per germline. This CDR3 comprises 14 residues. In DNA form, the CDR3 reads TGTGCCAGCAGCTCCCGGTGGGAGGGCTATGGCTACACCTTC. This encodes CASSSRWEGYGYTF.

V usage is TRBV30 and J usage is TRBJ1-1; TRBD1 is a possible D gene (6 bases). Germline loops: CDR1 GTSNPN, CDR2 SVGIG (reference sequence). V was cut by 5 bases and J by 8 bases, with 15 bases left in between. This CDR3 comprises 12 residues. The CDR3 nucleotides read TGTGCCTGGGGCGGGGGGGGCGGGGAAGCTTTCTTT. Translating gives CAWGGGGGEAFF.

This clone was picked up one time. This sequence joins TRBV6-5 and TRBJ2-1, with a weak D call TRBD2 (5 bases). Germline V CDR1 and CDR2: MNHEY, SVGAGI. V was cut by 5 bases and J by 6 bases, with 11 bases left in between. The CDR3 has 13 amino acids. The CDR3 DNA reads TGTGCCAGCAGTGGGAGTGCCTCCAATGAGCAGTTCTTC. This gives the protein CASSGSASNEQFF.

This clone was counted once. The chain uses TRBV30 and TRBJ1-1; no clear D. Between the trimmed V and J ends, which lost 0 bases and 1 base, there was a span of 6 bases. CDR1 is GTSNPN and CDR2 is SVGIG in the germline V gene (reference sequence). The CDR3 contains 13 residues. CDR3 nucleotides: TGTGCCTGGAGTGTACTAGAGAACACTGAAGCTTTCTTT. Residues: CAWSVLENTEAFF.

The gene calls are TRBV27 and TRBJ1-2; no clear D. V gave up 4 bases and J gave up 6 bases, with 12 bases separating them. Per germline, CDR1 MNHEY and CDR2 SMNVEV (reference sequence). This CDR3 is built from 13 residues. The CDR3 sequence is CASSSLEGDGYTF. CDR3 nucleotides: TGTGCCAGCAGTTCCTTGGAGGGAGATGGCTACACCTTC.

The chain has TRBV6-4 and TRBJ2-3, with a weak D call TRBD2 (5 bases). V was pared by 0 bases and J by 1 base, with 11 bases between. This CDR3 is 16 amino acids long. Germline V CDR1 and CDR2: MRHNA, SNTAGT. The CDR3 DNA reads as TGTGCCAGCAGTGACTCACCCCACGGGGGCACAGATACGCAGTATTTT. This sequence encodes CASSDSPHGGTDTQYF.

This clone was seen a few times. The V gene is TRBV5-1, the J gene TRBJ1-5, with 9 bases fitting TRBD1. In germline, CDR1 is SGHRS, CDR2 YFSETQ. V lost 1 base, J lost 5 bases, and 7 bases stayed unmatched. The CDR3 is 16 amino acids. The CDR3 spells CASSLSGTGFYQPQHF. CDR3 bases: TGCGCCAGCAGCTTGAGCGGGACAGGGTTTTATCAGCCCCAGCATTTT.

The chain combines TRBV5-6 with TRBJ2-7, with 16 bases fitting TRBD2. V lost 1 base, J lost 2 bases, and 3 bases stayed unmatched. CDR3 length: 17 residues. CDR1 and CDR2 (germline): SGHDT, YYEEEE. In nucleotides, the CDR3 is TGTGCCAGCAGCTTGTTGGGACTAGCGGGGGGGACCTACGAGCAGTACTTC. Encoded protein: CASSLLGLAGGTYEQYF.

The J gene is TRBJ1-2, the V gene TRBV11-2; 7 bases fit TRBD1. There are 15 residues in the CDR3. Per germline, CDR1 SGHAT and CDR2 FQNNGV. Losses at the gene ends were 4 bases for V and 2 bases for J; bases not matched to a gene: 7. DNA of the CDR3: TGTGCCAGCAGCTCCCCCCGACAGGGCAACTATGGCTACACCTTC. Amino acid sequence: CASSSPRQGNYGYTF.

V gene TRBV19 combines with J gene TRBJ1-1; no firm D call. The CDR3 covers 13 residues. CDR1 and CDR2 (germline): LNHDA, SQIVND (reference sequence). The germline V and J ends were trimmed by 5 bases and 3 bases, with 10 bases remaining between them. The CDR3 region is CASSRELYTEAFF. Here the CDR3 DNA reads TGTGCCAGTAGTCGCGAACTGTACACTGAAGCTTTCTTT.

V and J are TRBV14 and TRBJ2-3; D may be TRBD2 (5 bases). Germline CDR1 and CDR2: SGHDN and FVKESK. Trimming removed 4 bases at V and 0 bases at J, with 14 bases between. The CDR3 runs to 16 residues. The CDR3 sequence is CASSLSKTRSTDTQYF. DNA for the CDR3: TGTGCCAGCAGCCTATCAAAAACTAGAAGCACAGATACGCAGTATTTT.

The CDR3 sequence is CASSNTENTGELFF. The CDR3 DNA reads as TGTGCCAGCAGTAACACAGAGAACACCGGGGAGCTGTTTTTT. V and J are TRBV6-4 and TRBJ2-2, with D unclear. Germline V gene data show CDR1 as MRHNA and CDR2 as SNTAGT. The V gene lost 5 bases and the J gene lost 1 base, with 8 bases spanning the gap. This CDR3 region has 14 residues.